The clone carrying this T cell receptor (beta chain) was seen only a few times. As yet, its antigen is unknown. The PCR contained 60 Vbeta and 13 Jbeta primers. Sequenced by immunoSEQ multiplex PCR; TCRdb stores in-frame clones only, minus some. Among fewer than 200,000 clones listed, 75% to 85% were seen once. Germline loops: CDR1 SGHRS, CDR2 YFSETQ. This CDR3 comprises 14 residues. V lost 5 bases, J lost 3 bases, and 7 bases stayed unmatched. This specimen comes from a study of cytomegalovirus exposure and HLA in healthy donors. Findings of the study overall: In vitro data verified a few CMV-associated chains as specific for CMV antigens. Among immune exposure information, only CMV serostatus was available.

This receptor was taken from a woman in her twenties or thirties in good health and CMV-seropositive. J is TRBJ2-7 and V is TRBV5-1, with 8 bases aligning to TRBD2. Sequenced material: PBMCs. CDR3 in DNA: TGCGCCAGCAGACGGGAGGGGGACTTCTACGAGCAGTACTTC. This translates into CASRREGDFYEQYF.